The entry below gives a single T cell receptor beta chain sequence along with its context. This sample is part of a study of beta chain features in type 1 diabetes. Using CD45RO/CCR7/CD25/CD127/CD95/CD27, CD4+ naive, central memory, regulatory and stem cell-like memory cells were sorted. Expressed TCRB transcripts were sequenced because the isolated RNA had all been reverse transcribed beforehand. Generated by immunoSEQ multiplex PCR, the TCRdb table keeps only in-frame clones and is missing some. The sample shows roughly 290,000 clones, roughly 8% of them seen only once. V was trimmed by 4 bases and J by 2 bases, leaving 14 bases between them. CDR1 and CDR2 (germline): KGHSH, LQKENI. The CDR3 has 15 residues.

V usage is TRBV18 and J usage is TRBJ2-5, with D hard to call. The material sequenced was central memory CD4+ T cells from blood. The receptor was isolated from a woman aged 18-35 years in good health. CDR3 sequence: CASSRFPIQQETQYF. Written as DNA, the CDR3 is TGTGCCAGCTCACGGTTTCCGATACAGCAAGAGACCCAGTACTTC.